The present TCR beta chain was sequenced within a study of blood T cells in healthy people across ages. This clonotype was observed a handful of times. A J-beta primer mix and a sample-barcoded 5' primer were used in a second PCR of roughly 6 to 12 cycles. Every cDNA molecule bore a tag from a template-switch adaptor containing 12 random nucleotides. TCRdb analysed the 5' RACE reads with MiXCR anew, one entry per CDR3 protein. Of over 500,000 distinct CDR3 sequences listed, around a quarter were seen once; the top ten hold about 3.9%. Separately, the same data were catalogued under a study of T cells of mothers and their children. This second report adds: Regardless of relatedness, pairs show thymic selection shaping TCR recombination output in a similar manner. Researchers found no T cell clones that were persistent and microchimeric.

The TCR originated in a boy aged 2 to 9 in good health. The sequencing input was blood.

CDR3 loop: CASSPPFGRDAYEQYF. The CDR3 coding sequence is TGTGCCAGCAGCCCCCCCTTCGGGAGGGATGCCTACGAGCAGTACTTC. This chain connects TRBV7-9 to TRBJ2-7, with 8 bases that match TRBD2. V was clipped by 5 bases and J by 2 bases; unmatched bases: 11. Per the germline V gene, CDR1 is SEHNR and CDR2 is FQNEAQ (reference sequence). This CDR3 is built from 16 residues.